What follows are 25 T cell receptor beta chains derived from one specimen sequenced in a study of blood T cells in healthy people across ages. A J-beta primer mix and a sample-barcoded 5' primer were used in a second PCR of about 7 to 12 cycles. Each CDR3 protein is one row after TCRdb ran MiXCR on the 5' RACE reads. This repertoire shows over 1,200,000 distinct CDR3 sequences, roughly 59% found once; its top ten account for approximately 7%. Sequencing used blood. The receptors come from a man younger than 35 in good health.

CDR3 DNA sequence: TGCAGCGTTCGATCGGCCCCGGGACAGAGGAACACTGAAGCTTTCTTT. Its translation: CSVRSAPGQRNTEAFF. J is TRBJ1-1 and V is TRBV29-1; 7 bases align to TRBD1. Germline-derived CDR1 and CDR2 are SQVTM and ANQGSEA. The length of the CDR3 is 16 residues. Trimming at V came to 5 bases and at J to 1 base, leaving 13 bases not matched to a gene.

In its sample, this clonotype was seen many times. The chain joins TRBV20-1 to TRBJ1-4; D ambiguous. Trimming left V 5 bases short and J 6 bases short, with 10 bases between. Germline-derived CDR1 and CDR2 are DFQATT and SNEGSKA (reference sequence). The CDR3 runs 12 residues. The CDR3 nucleotides are TGCAGTGCTGAACTTAGGGATGAAAAACTGTTTTTT. It is translated as CSAELRDEKLFF.

This chain connects TRBV29-1 to TRBJ2-3; 9 positions agree with TRBD2. The V segment lost 4 bases and the J segment 7 bases; nucleotides outside the gene matches: 12. Per the germline V gene, CDR1 is SQVTM and CDR2 is ANQGSEA. The CDR3 is 15 residues long. The DNA for the CDR3 is TGCAGCGTTGTGCCTAGCGGGGTCGAGTCGTATACGCAGTATTTT. Its protein is CSVVPSGVESYTQYF.

The V and J genes are TRBV10-1 and TRBJ1-2; D is undetermined. This CDR3 contains 11 residues. CDR1 and CDR2 from the germline V gene are WNHNN and SYGVQD (reference sequence). Trimming shortened V by 7 bases and J by 6 bases, and 9 bases separated the two germline ends. CDR3 sequence reads: CASKGFDGYTF. The CDR3 bases are TGCGCCAGCAAGGGATTCGATGGCTACACCTTC.

DNA of the CDR3: TGCAGTGCTACTTCCCCTAGCGGGGGGGGGTACAATGAGCAGTTCTTC. Amino acid sequence: CSATSPSGGGYNEQFF. The chain joins TRBV20-1 to TRBJ2-1; 12 bases match TRBD2. The V and J ends lost 4 bases and 4 bases, in that order; junction bases with no gene match: 8. The CDR3 loop spans 16 amino acids. Germline CDR1 DFQATT, CDR2 SNEGSKA (reference sequence).

The V gene is TRBV20-1, the J gene TRBJ1-2, with D tentatively TRBD1 (5 bases). Trimming pared 6 bases from V and 3 bases from J, leaving 11 bases between. CDR3 size: 12 residues. CDR1 is DFQATT, CDR2 SNEGSKA, per germline (reference sequence). CDR3 bases: TGCAGTGCCCCGACAGAATACTATGGCTACACCTTC. Protein: CSAPTEYYGYTF.

The genes are TRBV14 and TRBJ2-3, with 11 bases that match TRBD2. Germline-derived CDR1 and CDR2 are SGHDN and FVKESK. CDR3 length equals 16 residues. The trim removed 4 bases at V and 6 bases at J, leaving 9 bases unmatched. CDR3 sequence reads: CASSPPGLAVMDTQYF. As DNA, the CDR3 is TGTGCCAGCAGCCCGCCGGGACTAGCGGTCATGGATACGCAGTATTTT.

V gene TRBV4-3 combines with J gene TRBJ1-2, with D tentatively TRBD1 (5 bases). Trimming shortened V by 1 base and J by 4 bases, and 10 bases separated the two germline ends. There are 14 residues in the CDR3. Germline V CDR1 and CDR2: LGHNA, YSLEER. The CDR3 loop is CASSQARAAYGYTF. The CDR3 bases are TGCGCCAGCAGCCAAGCCAGGGCAGCCTATGGCTACACCTTC.

This clonotype came up once. J is TRBJ1-2 and V is TRBV2, with D unclear. This CDR3 region has 17 residues. Germline CDR1 and CDR2: SNHLY and FYNNEI. The ends were cut back, 3 bases at V and 4 bases at J, with 21 bases in the middle. The CDR3 sequence is CASSDKGYTTNSYGYTF. CDR3 in DNA: TGTGCCAGCAGTGACAAAGGCTACACAACGAATTCCTATGGCTACACCTTC.

This clonotype was picked up one time. The CDR3 protein is CSGTPSGTGEQYF. Written as DNA, the CDR3 is TGCAGCGGGACCCCTAGCGGGACCGGCGAGCAGTACTTC. The chain links TRBV29-1 to TRBJ2-5; 9 bases line up with TRBD2. The J call is in doubt because the DNA end fits TRBJ2-7 better. CDR1 and CDR2 (germline): SQVTM, ANQGSEA. This CDR3 has 13 amino acids.

This clonotype was seen only a few times. The chain links TRBV28 to TRBJ2-3, with D possibly matching TRBD2 (7 bases). Germline values: CDR1 MDHEN, CDR2 SYDVKM. The V gene lost 4 bases and the J gene lost 5 bases, with 13 bases spanning the gap. The CDR3 is 14 amino acids. In nucleotides, the CDR3 is TGTGCCAGCAGTTCCCAGGGGAGGGAAGATACGCAGTATTTT. It is translated as CASSSQGREDTQYF.

The gene calls are TRBV6-5 and TRBJ1-3; D is ambiguous. This CDR3 is built from 14 residues. V lost 0 bases and J lost 4, with 7 bases in between. Germline V gene sequence: CDR1 MNHEY, CDR2 SVGAGI. CDR3 nucleotides: TGTGCCAGCAGTTACTCTGGGTGGGGAAACACCATATATTTT. Translating gives CASSYSGWGNTIYF.

The chain is built from TRBV7-2 and TRBJ2-3; the D is unclear. The V and J ends lost 5 bases and 0 bases respectively, with 12 bases between them. The germline gives CDR1 SGHTA, CDR2 FQGNSA. CDR3 length: 15 residues. Here the CDR3 DNA reads TGTGCCAGCAGCCCGGACCCCGGGAGCACAGATACGCAGTATTTT. It translates to CASSPDPGSTDTQYF. The full variable domain, with the rest looked up from reference TRBV7-2 and TRBJ2-3, is GAGVSQSPSNKVTEKGKDVELRCDPISGHTALYWYRQSLGQGLEFLIYFQGNSAPDKSGLPSDRFSAERTGGSVSTLTIQRTQQEDSAVYLCASSPDPGSTDTQYFGPGTRLTVL.

The J gene is TRBJ2-1, the V gene TRBV4-2, with 11 bases that match TRBD2. V was pared by 6 bases and J by 8 bases, with 9 bases of the junction left unmatched. The CDR3 is made up of 15 amino acids. Germline CDR1 LGHNA, CDR2 YNFKEQ. The CDR3 nucleotides read TGTGCCAGCAGACTTTTAGCGGGAGGGAGCTATGAGCAGTTCTTC. This gives the protein CASRLLAGGSYEQFF.

V and J are TRBV27 and TRBJ2-5, with 11 bases that match TRBD1. The CDR3 contains 14 residues. V shed 9 bases, J shed 11 bases, and the junction held 14 bases outside the gene matches. The germline V gene has CDR1 MNHEY and CDR2 SMNVEV (reference sequence). CDR3 in amino acids: CASRPGQGVREQYF. CDR3 bases: TGTGCCAGTCGGCCGGGACAGGGGGTTCGAGAGCAGTACTTC.

This sequence joins TRBV9 and TRBJ1-1; possible D gene TRBD1, 5 bases. The germline V gene encodes CDR1 SGDLS and CDR2 YYNGEE. The CDR3 runs to 15 residues. V lost 5 bases, J lost 9 bases, and 23 bases lay in between. The CDR3 DNA reads as TGTGCCAGCAGTAGGACCTCGGGACCCACGTACCAAGCTTTCTTT. Amino acid sequence: CASSRTSGPTYQAFF.

This clonotype was observed a few times. The chain is built from TRBV5-1 and TRBJ2-1; D may be TRBD1 (6 bases). CDR1 is SGHRS and CDR2 is YFSETQ in the germline V gene. The CDR3 length is 12 residues. V gave up 0 bases and J gave up 15 bases, with 13 bases separating them. CDR3 sequence (DNA): TGCGCCAGCAGCTTGGAAACAGGGATACCGTTCTTC. Encoded protein: CASSLETGIPFF.

CDR3: CASSEGTVFQFF. The CDR3 DNA is TGTGCCAGCAGTGAAGGGACAGTTTTCCAGTTCTTC. The chain employs TRBV6-1 and TRBJ2-1; possibly TRBD1 for D (6 bases). Trimming removed 1 base at V and 13 bases at J, with 11 bases between. This CDR3 is built from 12 residues. Germline CDR1 reads MNHNS; CDR2 reads SASEGT.

The genes are TRBV20-1 and TRBJ1-1; no clear D. Germline CDR1 reads DFQATT; CDR2 reads SNEGSKA (reference sequence). This CDR3 region has 13 residues. The V end was cut by 3 bases, the J end by 7 bases, with 15 bases between. The CDR3 here is CSASYLTVGEAFF. CDR3 DNA: TGCAGTGCTAGTTATCTTACAGTCGGTGAAGCTTTCTTT.

This clonotype has only a few counts. This chain links TRBV7-6 with TRBJ2-5; TRBD2 is a possible D gene (6 bases). From germline, CDR1 is SGHVS and CDR2 FNYEAQ. Trimming cost V 5 bases and J 1 base, with 11 bases left between them. This CDR3 has 14 amino acids. The CDR3 DNA reads TGTGCCAGCAGCCGGACTATTTCCCAAGAGACCCAGTACTTC. It codes for CASSRTISQETQYF.

The J gene is TRBJ2-1, the V gene TRBV20-1; 9 nucleotides agree with TRBD1. CDR1 DFQATT and CDR2 SNEGSKA come from the germline V gene (reference sequence). This CDR3 comprises 15 residues. V dropped 5 bases and J dropped 0; count of bases not matched to a gene: 5. DNA of the CDR3: TGCAGTGCTGACGGGACAGGGAGCTCCTACAATGAGCAGTTCTTC. Translation gives CSADGTGSSYNEQFF.

The chain uses TRBV29-1 and TRBJ2-7, with D perhaps TRBD1 (5 bases). This CDR3 region has 15 residues. Germline V gene sequence: CDR1 SQVTM, CDR2 ANQGSEA. V lost 7 bases and J 2 bases, leaving 21 bases between the germline ends. DNA of the CDR3: TGCAGCGCCCGACCGTCAGACAGCCTCACCTACGAGCAGTACTTC. Its protein is CSARPSDSLTYEQYF.

This clonotype was seen a single time. The gene calls are TRBV7-2 and TRBJ2-5, with D uncertain. The ends were cut back, 4 bases at V and 2 bases at J, with 11 bases in the middle. The germline V gene has CDR1 SGHTA and CDR2 FQGNSA. The CDR3 is 14 residues long. Written as DNA, the CDR3 is TGTGCCAGCAGCTCGTATAGAGAACAAGAGACCCAGTACTTC. Translated, it gives CASSSYREQETQYF.

The chain combines TRBV2 with TRBJ2-7; D may be TRBD2 (6 bases). The CDR3 spans 16 residues. The germline V gene encodes CDR1 SNHLY and CDR2 FYNNEI. The CDR3 protein is CATNFRVGGDPYEQYF. The CDR3 DNA follows: TGTGCTACCAACTTCCGGGTCGGGGGAGACCCCTACGAGCAGTACTTC.

The table lists this clonotype with a few counts. V gene TRBV12-3 or TRBV12-4 combines with J gene TRBJ2-1; tentative D call: TRBD2 (6 bases). This CDR3 contains 13 residues. With 9 bases removed from V and 4 bases from J, the gap between germline ends came to 13 bases. This CDR3 is CASRGGVYNEQFF. DNA for the CDR3: TGTGCCAGTCGGGGCGGGGTTTACAATGAGCAGTTCTTC.